Each of the 24 T cell receptor beta chains below was sequenced from the same sample in a study of PD-1 blockade in mismatch repair-deficient tumors. Data came from immunoSEQ multiplex PCR; TCRdb stores just in-frame clones and leaves some out. The sample lists 120,000 or so clones, almost 90% seen once, with 12% in the top ten. The sequences come from peripheral blood, collected approximately 73 weeks after starting pembrolizumab. All receptors derive from an adult with mismatch repair-deficient cancer.

The table lists this clone with a count of one. CDR3 sequence (DNA): TGTGCCAGCAGCTTCTCAAGTACCAAAAACATTCAGTACTTC. It is translated as CASSFSSTKNIQYF. The gene calls are TRBV7-8 and TRBJ2-4; D ambiguous. This CDR3 region has 14 residues. The ends were cut back, 3 bases at V and 2 bases at J, with 8 bases in the middle. CDR1 is SGHVS and CDR2 is FQNEAQ in the germline V gene.

This chain links TRBV9 with TRBJ2-7; D is perhaps TRBD1 or TRBD2 (6 bases each). The CDR3 contains 15 residues. V lost 2 bases, J lost 7 bases, and 19 bases lay in between. Germline V gene data show CDR1 as SGDLS and CDR2 as YYNGEE. The CDR3 sequence is CASSVGGGSAKEQYF. CDR3 sequence (DNA): TGTGCCAGCAGCGTGGGGGGCGGGTCGGCTAAAGAGCAGTACTTC.

The rearrangement joins TRBV4-1 to TRBJ1-2; D not resolved. CDR3 length: 13 amino acids. Looked up from germline, CDR1 is MGHRA and CDR2 is YSYEKL. The V end was cut by 1 base, the J end by 1 base, with 4 bases between. As DNA, the CDR3 is TGCGCCAGCAGCCAAGGGAATAACTATGGCTACACCTTC. Residues: CASSQGNNYGYTF.

The chain carries TRBV27 and TRBJ1-2; no definite D call. The germline gives CDR1 MNHEY, CDR2 SMNVEV (reference sequence). CDR3 size: 13 residues. The germline V and J ends were trimmed by 3 bases and 4 bases, with 9 bases remaining between them. The chain's CDR3 is CASSLNRVYGYTF. The CDR3 nucleotides are TGTGCCAGCAGTTTGAACAGAGTCTATGGCTACACCTTC.

The J gene is TRBJ2-5, the V gene TRBV7-9, with 7 bases matching TRBD1. Germline lookup yields CDR1 SEHNR and CDR2 FQNEAQ (reference sequence). The ends lost 4 bases at V and 4 bases at J; junction bases unmatched: 3. The CDR3 extends over 13 amino acids. For the CDR3, the DNA is TGTGCCAGCAGCTCGACAGGGAGAGAGACCCAGTACTTC. Translating it yields CASSSTGRETQYF.

J is TRBJ1-2 and V is TRBV28; D uncertain. V lost 7 bases and J lost 6, with 9 bases in between. The CDR3 has 11 amino acids. Germline lookup yields CDR1 MDHEN and CDR2 SYDVKM. The CDR3 DNA sequence: TGTGCCAGCACCTCCGGCGATGGCTACACCTTC. Protein: CASTSGDGYTF.

The chain couples TRBV29-1 to TRBJ2-7; 7 bases fit TRBD2. The V and J ends lost 3 bases and 0 bases, in that order; junction bases with no gene match: 2. The CDR3 loop spans 13 amino acids. CDR1 and CDR2 from the germline V gene are SQVTM and ANQGSEA. Here the CDR3 reads CSVDGGSSYEQYF. As DNA, the CDR3 is TGCAGCGTTGACGGCGGGAGCTCCTACGAGCAGTACTTC.

This clone appeared once. The chain recombines TRBV19 with TRBJ1-1; TRBD1 agrees at 7 bases. Losses at the gene ends were 6 bases for V and 1 base for J; bases not matched to a gene: 8. The CDR3 is 15 residues long. Germline values: CDR1 LNHDA, CDR2 SQIVND (reference sequence). The CDR3 nucleotides read TGTGCCAGTAGGGCGCAGGGGGGATCGAACACTGAAGCTTTCTTT. Residues: CASRAQGGSNTEAFF.

The V and J genes are TRBV18 and TRBJ2-1; no firm D call. The CDR3 extends over 14 amino acids. V lost 4 bases and J lost 7, with 14 bases in between. CDR1 and CDR2 from the germline V gene are KGHSH and LQKENI. CDR3 coding DNA: TGTGCCAGCTCACGATTTGATCTGGGGAATGAGCAGTTCTTC. The encoded protein is CASSRFDLGNEQFF.

V and J are TRBV19 and TRBJ2-7, with D perhaps TRBD1 (5 bases). Germline-derived CDR1 and CDR2 are LNHDA and SQIVND (reference sequence). The CDR3 runs to 14 residues. Trimming took off 5 bases at V and 1 base at J, with 12 bases between the two ends. The CDR3 nucleotides are TGTGCCAGTAGTCTCAGGGCAACTTCCTACGAGCAGTACTTC. It encodes CASSLRATSYEQYF.

This sequence joins TRBV4-1 and TRBJ2-3; a weak D match, TRBD2 (5 bases). V lost 3 bases and J lost 0, with 13 bases in between. The CDR3 covers 16 residues. Germline lookup yields CDR1 MGHRA and CDR2 YSYEKL. CDR3 DNA sequence: TGCGCCAGCAGCCAGTGGAGCGGACCTAGCACAGATACGCAGTATTTT. Protein product: CASSQWSGPSTDTQYF.

For the CDR3, the DNA is TGTGCCAGCAGCCCGCAAGGACGGTTTGGGGACGAGCAGTACTTC. The encoded protein is CASSPQGRFGDEQYF. The rearrangement links TRBV7-9 to TRBJ2-7; D gene uncertain. The CDR3 sequence is 15 residues long. The germline V gene encodes CDR1 SEHNR and CDR2 FQNEAQ (reference sequence). V lost 5 bases and J 5 bases, leaving 19 bases between the germline ends.

The V gene is TRBV19, the J gene TRBJ2-7; a weak D match, TRBD1 (5 bases). V lost 1 base, J lost 1 base, and 11 bases lay in between. CDR3 size: 15 residues. CDR1 and CDR2 from the germline V gene are LNHDA and SQIVND (reference sequence). In DNA form, the CDR3 reads TGTGCCAGTAGTATAGGTGCAGGGCCTTCCTACGAGCAGTACTTC. Protein product: CASSIGAGPSYEQYF.

This clone was recorded only once. V gene TRBV5-1 combines with J gene TRBJ2-6, with D possibly TRBD2 on 6 matching bases. Between the trimmed V and J ends, which lost 3 bases and 0 bases, there was a span of 13 bases. Germline lookup yields CDR1 SGHRS and CDR2 YFSETQ. This CDR3 is 17 amino acids long. CDR3 sequence (DNA): TGCGCCAGCAGCTCGTCTCGGCGGGGCTCTGGGGCCAACGTCCTGACTTTC. It encodes CASSSSRRGSGANVLTF. The variable domain in full, completed from reference TRBV5-1 and TRBJ2-6, reads KAGVTQTPRYLIKTRGQQVTLSCSPISGHRSVSWYQQTPGQGLQFLFEYFSETQRNKGNFPGRFSGRQFSNSRSEMNVSTLELGDSALYLCASSSSRRGSGANVLTFGAGSRLTVL.

This chain connects TRBV28 to TRBJ2-7, with D possibly matching TRBD2 (6 bases). V lost 6 bases to trimming and J lost 0 bases, with 15 bases between them. The CDR3 totals 15 residues. Looked up from germline, CDR1 is MDHEN and CDR2 is SYDVKM. The CDR3 sequence is CASSGSGGNSYEQYF. Written as DNA, the CDR3 is TGTGCCAGCAGCGGATCTGGAGGGAACTCCTACGAGCAGTACTTC.

V gene TRBV11-3 combines with J gene TRBJ1-4; no clear D gene. Trimming took 0 bases from V and 8 from J, leaving 10 bases between them. The CDR3 loop spans 14 amino acids. Germline values: CDR1 SGHNT, CDR2 YENEEA. The CDR3 bases are TGTGCCAGCAGCTTAGATCCCCGGGCGGAAAAACTGTTTTTT. Its protein is CASSLDPRAEKLFF. Filled out from reference TRBV11-3 and TRBJ1-4, the complete variable domain reads EAGVVQSPRYKIIEKKQPVAFWCNPISGHNTLYWYLQNLGQGPELLIRYENEEAVDDSQLPKDRFSAERLKGVDSTLKIQPAELGDSAVYLCASSLDPRAEKLFFGSGTQLSVL.

The chain carries TRBV5-4 and TRBJ1-5, with 11 bases matching TRBD1. Germline loops: CDR1 SGHNT, CDR2 YYREEE (reference sequence). The CDR3 is made up of 17 amino acids. V was clipped by 4 bases and J by 0 bases; unmatched bases: 6. The DNA for the CDR3 is TGTGCCAGCAGCCGGGACAGGGGGTCTTATAGCAATCAGCCCCAGCATTTT. Encoded protein: CASSRDRGSYSNQPQHF.

V is TRBV28 and J is TRBJ2-7; weak D call: TRBD1 (5 bases). This CDR3 has 12 residues. V lost 3 bases, J lost 7 bases, and 10 bases lay in between. The V gene's germline CDR1 is MDHEN and CDR2 SYDVKM. CDR3 nucleotide sequence: TGTGCCAGCAGTTTTGGCAGGGAAGAGCAGTACTTC. Its translation is CASSFGREEQYF.

The sample holds a few counts of this clone. The chain uses TRBV25-1 and TRBJ1-3, with D perhaps matching TRBD1 (6 bases). CDR3 length equals 14 residues. Germline V gene data show CDR1 as MGHDK and CDR2 as SYGVNS. V gave up 4 bases and J gave up 0 bases, with 7 bases separating them. The CDR3 nucleotides read TGTGCCAGCAGTGGCAGGGGCTCTGGAAACACCATATATTTT. It specifies CASSGRGSGNTIYF.

The J gene is TRBJ2-7, the V gene TRBV2, with TRBD1 as a possible D gene (6 bases). CDR3 length: 15 amino acids. Germline V gene lookup returns CDR1 SNHLY and CDR2 FYNNEI. The V end lost 3 bases, the J end lost 0 bases, and 12 bases lay between the germline ends. CDR3 DNA: TGTGCCAGCAGTGACGACAGGATGATCTCCTACGAGCAGTACTTC. Translated: CASSDDRMISYEQYF.

The V call is TRBV7-2, the J call TRBJ2-3; tentative D call: TRBD2 (5 bases). Germline V CDR1 and CDR2: SGHTA, FQGNSA. There are 14 residues in the CDR3. Trimming left V 5 bases short and J 6 bases short, with 15 bases between. Written as DNA, the CDR3 is TGTGCCAGCAGCGCTCCCGGCGGGCAGGATACGCAGTATTTT. Its protein is CASSAPGGQDTQYF.

The chain carries TRBV6-1 and TRBJ1-1; 7 nucleotides align to TRBD1. V shed 6 bases and J 3 bases; nucleotides not matched to a gene: 7. Per the germline V gene, CDR1 is MNHNS and CDR2 is SASEGT. The CDR3 has 14 amino acids. CDR3 protein: CASSSSGGYTEAFF. Written as DNA, the CDR3 is TGTGCCAGCAGCTCCTCAGGGGGTTACACTGAAGCTTTCTTT.

In regard to this clone: The same CDR3 arises from other DNA sequences in this sample as well. This chain links TRBV19 with TRBJ2-7, with D perhaps being TRBD1 or TRBD2 (6 bases each). The germline CDR1 and CDR2 sequences are LNHDA and SQIVND (reference sequence). Trimming shortened V by 5 bases and J by 2 bases, and 13 bases separated the two germline ends. This CDR3 is 14 amino acids long. The CDR3: CASSPGGGPYEQYF. The CDR3 nucleotides are TGTGCCAGTAGTCCCGGGGGCGGACCCTACGAGCAGTACTTC.

The chain has TRBV7-3 and TRBJ2-1; D call uncertain. Germline values: CDR1 SGHTA, CDR2 FQGTGA. The CDR3 loop spans 13 amino acids. The V end was cut by 2 bases, the J end by 3 bases, with 5 bases between. The CDR3 is CASSLSLYNEQFF. In DNA form, the CDR3 reads TGTGCCAGCAGCTTATCCCTCTACAATGAGCAGTTCTTC.